The clone carrying this T cell receptor beta chain was recorded at least ten times. Isolation yielded PBMCs, at least 7 million per sample, in every case. Then a second PCR, running roughly 6 to 11 cycles, was carried out with a sample-barcoded 5' primer and a J-beta primer mix. TCRdb re-derived calls from the 5' RACE reads in MiXCR, one entry per CDR3 protein. The sample contains around 580,000 distinct CDR3 sequences, roughly 43% of which appear only once. The sample originates from a study of blood T cells in healthy people across ages. Germline CDR1 reads MNHNY; CDR2 reads SVGAGI (reference sequence). Trimming pared 6 bases from V and 8 bases from J, leaving 16 bases between. This CDR3 is built from 14 residues.

The V call is TRBV6-6, the J call TRBJ1-4; D remains unclear. What was sequenced was blood. This clonotype was sampled from a man aged 80 or over in good health. Here the CDR3 DNA reads TGTGCCAGCAGCCCTCTCGCCCTGGGGGAAAAACTGTTTTTT. Translating it yields CASSPLALGEKLFF.